Each of the 8 T cell receptor beta chains below was sequenced from the same sample in a study of vaccination effects on CD4 cells after COVID-19. This table comes from immunoSEQ multiplex PCR, and its TCRdb copy is limited to in-frame clones, with some not included. The data show about 14,000 clones, with over 65% seen just once and roughly 26% held by the top ten. Sequencing followed a ViraFEST assay step that expanded antigen-specific CD4+ T cells with viral peptide pools. Culture proceeded for more than 8 days, and CD4+ T cells were then isolated. A positive SARS-CoV-2 PCR test fell between March and December 2020. The cohort was immunized with two doses of either the BNT162b2 or mRNA-1273 vaccine. These receptors have no known antigen. This sample comprised CD4+ T cells from PBMCs cultured with HCoV-NL63 spike peptides, obtained after COVID-19 vaccination. These receptors were obtained from a human donor who had a prior SARS-CoV-2 infection.

This clone appeared a single time. The chain joins TRBV18 to TRBJ1-4; D remains ambiguous. With 3 bases removed from V and 0 bases from J, the gap between germline ends came to 5 bases. The CDR3 contains 14 residues. The germline CDR1 and CDR2 sequences are KGHSH and LQKENI. Here the CDR3 DNA reads TGTGCCAGCTCACCGGGAGCAACTAATGAAAAACTGTTTTTT. Its protein product is CASSPGATNEKLFF.

The J gene is TRBJ1-1, the V gene TRBV2; no definite D call. Trimming removed 0 bases from V and 8 bases from J, with 22 bases in between. CDR1 and CDR2 (germline): SNHLY, FYNNEI. The CDR3 sequence is 17 residues long. The CDR3 sequence is CASSEALRLGTFWEAFF. CDR3 nucleotides: TGTGCCAGCAGTGAAGCGCTTCGTTTGGGCACCTTCTGGGAAGCTTTCTTT.

The chain is built from TRBV5-1 and TRBJ2-1; 9 bases fit TRBD1. After removal of 4 bases from V and 3 bases from J, the junction contained 5 bases not matched to a gene. There are 15 residues in the CDR3. The germline gives CDR1 SGHRS, CDR2 YFSETQ. This chain's CDR3 is CASSQDRGVYNEQFF. DNA of the CDR3: TGCGCCAGCAGCCAGGACAGGGGTGTCTACAATGAGCAGTTCTTC.

The rearrangement links TRBV15 to TRBJ1-2; unclear D gene. This CDR3 comprises 13 residues. The germline gives CDR1 LNHNV, CDR2 YYDKDF (reference sequence). The V end lost 1 base, the J end lost 8 bases, and 11 bases lay between the germline ends. The DNA of the CDR3 is TGTGCCACCAGCAGAGGGAAAAGAGCAGGCTACACCTTC. Amino acids: CATSRGKRAGYTF.

This sequence joins TRBV9 and TRBJ1-1, with a weak D call TRBD1 (5 bases). Trimming took off 0 bases at V and 1 base at J, with 16 bases between the two ends. Per germline, CDR1 SGDLS and CDR2 YYNGEE. The CDR3 contains 17 residues. The CDR3 DNA sequence: TGTGCCAGCAGCGTAGTCGGGGGTCGGATCGGGAACACTGAAGCTTTCTTT. Its translation is CASSVVGGRIGNTEAFF.

This clone has a handful of counts. The rearrangement joins TRBV6-5 to TRBJ2-1; D perhaps matches TRBD2 (7 bases). Trimming removed 0 bases at V and 10 bases at J, with 16 bases between. This CDR3 spans 15 amino acids. Germline V gene data show CDR1 as MNHEY and CDR2 as SVGAGI. The CDR3 here is CASSYSVGGGWEQFF. For the CDR3, the DNA is TGTGCCAGCAGTTACTCGGTGGGAGGGGGGTGGGAGCAGTTCTTC.

The J gene is TRBJ1-5, the V gene TRBV6-5; D gene uncertain. There are 15 residues in the CDR3. Trimming removed 6 bases from V and 8 bases from J, with 20 bases in between. Germline V gene lookup returns CDR1 MNHEY and CDR2 SVGAGI. CDR3 in DNA: TGTGCCAGCAGCGACCGGGTTTTACTAGGGAAGCCCCAGCATTTT. Translating it yields CASSDRVLLGKPQHF.

CDR3 coding DNA: TGTGCCAGCAGCTGGGACGGAAACATTCAGTACTTC. Its protein product is CASSWDGNIQYF. V and J are TRBV11-3 and TRBJ2-4, with D perhaps TRBD1 or TRBD2 (5 bases each). V was clipped by 4 bases and J by 6 bases, with 7 bases between them. The germline gives CDR1 SGHNT, CDR2 YENEEA. The CDR3 is 12 amino acids. The variable domain in full, completed from reference TRBV11-3 and TRBJ2-4, reads EAGVVQSPRYKIIEKKQPVAFWCNPISGHNTLYWYLQNLGQGPELLIRYENEEAVDDSQLPKDRFSAERLKGVDSTLKIQPAELGDSAVYLCASSWDGNIQYFGAGTRLSVL.